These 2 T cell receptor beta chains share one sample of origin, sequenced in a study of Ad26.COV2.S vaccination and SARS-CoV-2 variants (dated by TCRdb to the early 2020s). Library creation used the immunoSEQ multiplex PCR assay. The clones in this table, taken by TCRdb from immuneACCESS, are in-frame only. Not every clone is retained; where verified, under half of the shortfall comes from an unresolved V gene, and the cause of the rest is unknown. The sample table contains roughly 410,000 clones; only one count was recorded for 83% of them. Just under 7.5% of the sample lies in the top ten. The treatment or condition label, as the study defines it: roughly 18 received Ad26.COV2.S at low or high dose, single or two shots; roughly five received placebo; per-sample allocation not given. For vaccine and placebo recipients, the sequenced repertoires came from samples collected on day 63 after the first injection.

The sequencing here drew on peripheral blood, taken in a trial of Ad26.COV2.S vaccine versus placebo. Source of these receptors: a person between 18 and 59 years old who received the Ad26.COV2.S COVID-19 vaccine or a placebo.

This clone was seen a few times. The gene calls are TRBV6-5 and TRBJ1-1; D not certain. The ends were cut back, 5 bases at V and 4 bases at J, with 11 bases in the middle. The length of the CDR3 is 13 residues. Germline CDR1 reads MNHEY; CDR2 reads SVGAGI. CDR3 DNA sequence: TGTGCCAGCAGTAGGGCGGAGAGCACTGAAGCTTTCTTT. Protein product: CASSRAESTEAFF.

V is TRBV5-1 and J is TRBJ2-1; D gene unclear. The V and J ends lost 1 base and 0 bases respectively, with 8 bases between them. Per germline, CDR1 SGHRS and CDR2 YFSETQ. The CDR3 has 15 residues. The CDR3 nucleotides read TGCGCCAGCAGCTTGCGCAGACACTCCTACAATGAGCAGTTCTTC. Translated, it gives CASSLRRHSYNEQFF.